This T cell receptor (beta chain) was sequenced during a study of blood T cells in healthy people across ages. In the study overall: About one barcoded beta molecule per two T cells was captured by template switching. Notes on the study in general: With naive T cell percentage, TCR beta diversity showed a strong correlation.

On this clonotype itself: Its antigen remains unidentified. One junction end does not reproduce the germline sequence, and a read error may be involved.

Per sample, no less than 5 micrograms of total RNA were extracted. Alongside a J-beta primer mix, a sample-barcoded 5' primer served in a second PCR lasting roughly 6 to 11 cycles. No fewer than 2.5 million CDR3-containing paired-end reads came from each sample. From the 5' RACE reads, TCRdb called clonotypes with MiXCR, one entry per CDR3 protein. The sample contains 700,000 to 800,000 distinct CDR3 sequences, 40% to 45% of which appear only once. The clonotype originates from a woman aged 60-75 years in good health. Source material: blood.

CDR3 nucleotide sequence: TGTGTCAGCAGCAGCCATGGGAGGCGAAACTATGGCTACACCTTC. It yields the protein CVSSSHGRRNYGYTF. The V call is TRBV12-3 or TRBV12-4, the J call TRBJ1-2; D remains unclear. The CDR3 has 15 residues.